This T cell receptor beta chain stems from a study of cytomegalovirus exposure and HLA in healthy donors. A remark on this clone: Antigen specificity is unknown.

The CDR3 totals 13 residues. The V gene's germline CDR1 is MDHEN and CDR2 SYDVKM. The V gene end was trimmed by 6 bases and the J gene end by 3 bases; junction bases not matched to a gene: 3. Primers included in the PCR were 60 Vbeta and 13 Jbeta primers. Authors' processing steps: In a later analysis, 80 million or so unique TCR beta chains included roughly 11 million shared by two or more donors. Sequenced by immunoSEQ multiplex PCR; TCRdb stores in-frame clones only, minus some. D and trimming come from the DNA, and the V and J calls and clone size come from that table. The sample gives more than 120,000 clones, 82% of which show up once; approximately 2.4% is in the top ten. Findings and limits, study-wide: Among the sequence variants, a highly shared cluster was likely an artifact of sequencing. TRBV6-2, TRBV6-3 and some other V segments were unresolvable in 87-base-pair reads. According to an earlier analysis, most TCR beta V segments yielded productive rearrangements about 90% or about 30% of the time.

The sequencing input was PBMCs. The chain carries TRBV28 and TRBJ2-7; 9 bases line up with TRBD1. The sequence was collected from a male donor in good health and CMV-seronegative. The CDR3 coding sequence is TGTGCCAGCAGACCGACAGGGGGCTACGAGCAGTACTTC. Its protein is CASRPTGGYEQYF.